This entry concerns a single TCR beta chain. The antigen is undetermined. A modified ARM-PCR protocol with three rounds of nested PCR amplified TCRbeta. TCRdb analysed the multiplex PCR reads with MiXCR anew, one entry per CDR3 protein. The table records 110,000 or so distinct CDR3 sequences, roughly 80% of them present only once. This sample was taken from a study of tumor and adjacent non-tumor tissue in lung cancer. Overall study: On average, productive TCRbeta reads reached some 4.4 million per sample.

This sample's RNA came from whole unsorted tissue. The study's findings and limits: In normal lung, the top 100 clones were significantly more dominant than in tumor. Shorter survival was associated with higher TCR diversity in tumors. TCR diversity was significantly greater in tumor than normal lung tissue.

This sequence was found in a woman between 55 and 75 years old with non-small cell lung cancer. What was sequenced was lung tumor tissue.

The CDR3, as DNA: TGTGCCAGCAGTTACATGAGCTCAACTGAAGCTTTCTTT. As protein: CASSYMSSTEAFF. The chain is built from TRBV6-2 or TRBV6-3 and TRBJ1-1; D not certain. V was cut by 2 bases and J by 5 bases, with 9 bases left in between. CDR1 and CDR2 (germline): MNHEY, SVGEGT. The CDR3 contains 13 residues.